This passage covers 10 T cell receptor beta chains from one sample sequenced in a study of chemoradiotherapy in HPV16-positive cancers. Profiling relied on immunoSEQ multiplex PCR, and the TCRdb table lists in-frame clones only, not all of them. The sample shows roughly 16,000 clones, about four fifths of them seen only once. This sample was taken from a patient who underwent chemoradiotherapy. These receptors were collected from a human donor with HPV-associated anogenital cancer.

The genes are TRBV7-8 and TRBJ2-1; TRBD1 matches 9 bases. Trimming cost V 5 bases and J 6 bases; bases outside gene matches: 8. CDR1 is SGHVS, CDR2 FQNEAQ, per germline. The CDR3 length is 15 residues. CDR3 sequence: CASSRRTGAFNEQFF. DNA for the CDR3: TGTGCCAGCAGCCGGAGGACAGGGGCTTTCAATGAGCAGTTCTTC.

The V call is TRBV19, the J call TRBJ1-1; D is undetermined. Trimming shortened V by 1 base and J by 0 bases, and 6 bases separated the two germline ends. The CDR3 sequence is 14 residues long. CDR1 is LNHDA and CDR2 is SQIVND in the germline V gene (reference sequence). The CDR3 DNA reads as TGTGCCAGTAGTATAGGGCTCATGAACACTGAAGCTTTCTTT. It is translated as CASSIGLMNTEAFF.

The DNA for the CDR3 is TGTGCCAGCAGCGGGCGCCGGACAGGGTATGAAAAACTGTTTTTT. Its translation is CASSGRRTGYEKLFF. The chain has TRBV11-2 and TRBJ1-4; TRBD1 agrees at 8 bases. This CDR3 is 15 amino acids long. V was clipped by 5 bases and J by 6 bases; unmatched bases: 8. Germline-derived CDR1 and CDR2 are SGHAT and FQNNGV.

The V gene is TRBV6-1, the J gene TRBJ1-2, with unresolved D. The length of the CDR3 is 15 residues. Deletions cut 5 bases from V and 0 bases from J, with 13 bases between. CDR1 and CDR2 (germline): MNHNS, SASEGT. CDR3 protein: CASSLGGSSNYGYTF. The CDR3 DNA sequence: TGTGCCAGCAGTTTGGGAGGGTCGTCTAACTATGGCTACACCTTC.

For the CDR3, the DNA is TGTGCCAGCAGCTTTCCGGGGGATGGTTCACCCCTCCACTTT. Residues: CASSFPGDGSPLHF. The genes are TRBV5-4 and TRBJ1-6, with D possibly TRBD1 on 5 matching bases. Germline-derived CDR1 and CDR2 are SGHNT and YYREEE (reference sequence). V was shortened by 2 bases and J by 9 bases, with 12 bases between the two germline ends. This CDR3 contains 14 residues. Filled out from reference TRBV5-4 and TRBJ1-6, the complete variable domain reads ETGVTQSPTHLIKTRGQQVTLRCSSQSGHNTVSWYQQALGQGPQFIFQYYREEENGRGNFPPRFSGLQFPNYSSELNVNALELDDSALYLCASSFPGDGSPLHFGNGTRLTVT.

The V call is TRBV5-1, the J call TRBJ2-7; tentative D call: TRBD2 (6 bases). The CDR3 contains 15 residues. In germline, CDR1 is SGHRS, CDR2 YFSETQ. V lost 1 base and J lost 3, with 14 bases in between. CDR3 sequence (DNA): TGCGCCAGCAGCTTGTTTGGGACGGGAGACTACGAGCAGTACTTC. It encodes CASSLFGTGDYEQYF.

This chain connects TRBV5-1 to TRBJ2-3; D gene uncertain. Trimming cost V 0 bases and J 1 base, with 6 bases left between them. Germline loops: CDR1 SGHRS, CDR2 YFSETQ. The CDR3 runs to 14 residues. CDR3 bases: TGCGCCAGCAGCTTGGCAATAGGCACAGATACGCAGTATTTT. It yields the protein CASSLAIGTDTQYF.

Regarding this clone: This sample includes further DNA sequences coding for the same CDR3. The CDR3 sequence is CASSAGPYNSPLHF. DNA of the CDR3: TGTGCCAGCAGTGCAGGTCCTTATAATTCACCCCTCCACTTT. The rearrangement joins TRBV6-1 to TRBJ1-6; unclear D gene. Germline CDR1 reads MNHNS; CDR2 reads SASEGT. Deletions cut 4 bases from V and 4 bases from J, with 8 bases between. The CDR3 has 14 amino acids.

This clone was picked up one time. The V gene is TRBV28, the J gene TRBJ1-6; no clear D gene. The V end lost 3 bases, the J end lost 8 bases, and 17 bases lay between the germline ends. There are 16 residues in the CDR3. Looked up from germline, CDR1 is MDHEN and CDR2 is SYDVKM. The CDR3 DNA follows: TGTGCCAGCAGTTTGTTGCCTCGGGTCCGGGATTCACCCCTCCACTTT. Protein sequence: CASSLLPRVRDSPLHF. Filled out from reference TRBV28 and TRBJ1-6, the complete variable domain reads DVKVTQSSRYLVKRTGEKVFLECVQDMDHENMFWYRQDPGLGLRLIYFSYDVKMKEKGDIPEGYSVSREKKERFSLILESASTNQTSMYLCASSLLPRVRDSPLHFGNGTRLTVT.

The rearrangement uses TRBV30 and TRBJ1-5; a possible D gene is TRBD1 (6 bases). V lost 2 bases and J lost 9, with 20 bases in between. This CDR3 spans 15 amino acids. Germline CDR1 is GTSNPN and CDR2 is SVGIG (reference sequence). CDR3 residues: CAWSSPSAGARPQHF. As DNA, the CDR3 is TGTGCCTGGAGTTCCCCATCTGCGGGGGCGAGGCCCCAGCATTTT.